The sequence of this TCR beta chain was determined in a study of prognosis after radiotherapy for stage I lung cancer. Study at large: Roughly 14 patients had newly diagnosed primary stage I lung tumors, and roughly five had oligometastatic NSCLC after surgical resection of the primary tumor. The study's findings and limits: Differing TRBV and TRBJ gene usage was reportedly seen between patients with and without metastases. Medians of roughly 10,000 versus 7,000 showed unique TCR clone counts falling after stereotactic body radiation therapy.

All patients showed node-negative disease on CT and PET/CT and lacked prior chemotherapy, radiotherapy or other malignancies. Details on this clonotype: The target antigen is unknown. The junction departs from the called germline gene at one end, perhaps through a read error.

The CDR3 runs to 16 residues. In germline, CDR1 is LGHNA, CDR2 YSLEER. The TCR beta CDR3 region was amplified from genomic DNA, with two rounds of multiplex PCR being used for the amplification. Primers were specific to each TRBV and TRBJ gene in first-round PCR. A single record per CDR3 protein comes from TCRdb applying MiXCR to the multiplex PCR reads. This table holds fewer than 30,000 distinct CDR3 sequences, around 45% found once. The chain carries TRBV4-3 and TRBJ2-2; D is unclear. The sequence was obtained from a donor older than 45 with non-small cell lung cancer. The sequencing here drew on PBMCs, taken before or after stereotactic body radiation therapy (not recorded which). The CDR3 sequence is CTSSQYLRQNTGELFF. The CDR3 nucleotides are TGCACCAGCAGCCAATATCTTCGACAGAACACCGGGGAGCTGTTTTTT.